This TCR beta chain was identified during a study of early T cells in non-severe SARS-CoV-2 infection. This clonotype was detected ten times or more. The TCR library protocol attached unique molecular identifiers to the individual cDNA molecules. TCRdb re-derived calls from the 5' RACE reads in MiXCR, one entry per CDR3 protein. The sample lists fewer than 120,000 distinct CDR3 sequences, roughly 12% seen once, with approximately 4% in the top ten. V shed 8 bases, J shed 9 bases, and the junction held 10 bases outside the gene matches. The CDR3 totals 13 residues. The sample consisted of whole blood, taken at baseline. The source is an adult who was a healthcare worker with PCR-confirmed SARS-CoV-2 infection or an uninfected control (not recorded which). The V and J genes are TRBV12-3 or TRBV12-4 and TRBJ2-1; 7 nucleotides line up with TRBD1. This CDR3 is CASHRGAVGEQFF. Written as DNA, the CDR3 is TGTGCCAGCCACAGGGGCGCGGTTGGTGAGCAGTTCTTC.